This TCR beta chain comes out of a study of blood T cell repertoires in COVID-19. Study at large: Specimens from acute and convalescent COVID-19 originated in the United States, Italy and Spain. T cells, B-cell-depleted T cells, or PBMCs supplied cDNA or gDNA.

TCRdb's copy holds only in-frame clones and misses some; the assay was immunoSEQ multiplex PCR. This table has around 130,000 clones, roughly 90% appearing once. This clone was seen only once. Source material: peripheral blood. The source of this sequence is a man aged 55-75 years with COVID-19, enrolled during active disease.

The CDR3 spells CASSLGGGEQNQPQHF. The CDR3 DNA is TGTGCCAGCAGTTTGGGCGGTGGGGAGCAGAATCAGCCCCAGCATTTT. The V gene is TRBV28, the J gene TRBJ1-5; no reliable D call. Germline V gives CDR1 MDHEN, CDR2 SYDVKM. The CDR3 is made up of 16 amino acids. V lost 3 bases and J lost 4, with 16 bases in between.